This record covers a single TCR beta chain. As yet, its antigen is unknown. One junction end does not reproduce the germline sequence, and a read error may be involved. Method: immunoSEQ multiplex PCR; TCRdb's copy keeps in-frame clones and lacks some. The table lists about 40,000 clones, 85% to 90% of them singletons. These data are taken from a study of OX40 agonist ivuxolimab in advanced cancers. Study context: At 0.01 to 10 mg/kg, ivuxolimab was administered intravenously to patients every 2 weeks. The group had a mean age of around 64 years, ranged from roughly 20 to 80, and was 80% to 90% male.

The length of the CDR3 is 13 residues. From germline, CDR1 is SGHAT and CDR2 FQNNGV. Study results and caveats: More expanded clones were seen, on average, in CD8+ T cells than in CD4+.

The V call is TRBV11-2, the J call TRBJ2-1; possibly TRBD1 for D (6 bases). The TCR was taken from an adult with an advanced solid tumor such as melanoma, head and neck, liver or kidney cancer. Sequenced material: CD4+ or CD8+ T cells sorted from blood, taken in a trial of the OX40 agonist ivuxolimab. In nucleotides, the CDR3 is TGTGCCAGCAGCTTAGTATACAGGGATGATCAGTTCTTC. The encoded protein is CASSLVYRDDQFF.